The clone carrying this T cell receptor beta chain has a single count. This entry is derived from a study of identical twins. Germline CDR1 reads MNHNS; CDR2 reads SASEGT. V lost 6 bases and J lost 6; bases outside the gene matches: 11. The CDR3 totals 15 residues. MiXCR was run by TCRdb on the 5' RACE reads, yielding one entry per CDR3 protein. The repertoire holds roughly 500,000 distinct CDR3 sequences, with 20% to 25% as singletons. These data were likewise used in another study, on T cells expressing NK-cell markers.

The source of this sequence is a young woman in good health. Sequenced sample: CD4+ T cells sorted from blood. V is TRBV6-1 and J is TRBJ2-1; 7 positions agree with TRBD1. In nucleotides, the CDR3 is TGTGCCAGCAGCCGTCAGGGGGATAAGTCCAATGAGCAGTTCTTC. Protein: CASSRQGDKSNEQFF.